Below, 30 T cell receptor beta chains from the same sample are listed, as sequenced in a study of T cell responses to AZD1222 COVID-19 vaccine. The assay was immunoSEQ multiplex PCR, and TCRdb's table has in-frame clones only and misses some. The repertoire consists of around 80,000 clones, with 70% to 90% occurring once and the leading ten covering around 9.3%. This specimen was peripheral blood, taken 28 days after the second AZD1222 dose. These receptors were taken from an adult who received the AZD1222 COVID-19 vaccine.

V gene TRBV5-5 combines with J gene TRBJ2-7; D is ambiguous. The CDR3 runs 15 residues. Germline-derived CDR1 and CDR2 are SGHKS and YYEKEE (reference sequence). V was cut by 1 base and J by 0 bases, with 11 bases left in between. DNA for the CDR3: TGTGCCAGCAGCTTGATCATTGTAAGCTCCTACGAGCAGTACTTC. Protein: CASSLIIVSSYEQYF.

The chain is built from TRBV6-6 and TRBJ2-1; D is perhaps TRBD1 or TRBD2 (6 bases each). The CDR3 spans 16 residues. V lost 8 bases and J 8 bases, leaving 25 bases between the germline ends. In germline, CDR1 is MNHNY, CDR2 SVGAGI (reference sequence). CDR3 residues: CASVEGGQWFAYEQFF. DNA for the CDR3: TGTGCCAGCGTCGAGGGAGGACAGTGGTTCGCATATGAGCAGTTCTTC.

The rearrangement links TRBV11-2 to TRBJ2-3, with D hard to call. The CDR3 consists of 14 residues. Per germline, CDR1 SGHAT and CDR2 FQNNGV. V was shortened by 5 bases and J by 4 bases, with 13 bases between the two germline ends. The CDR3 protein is CASSPQWSADTQYF. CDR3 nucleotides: TGTGCCAGCAGCCCCCAGTGGAGCGCAGATACGCAGTATTTT.

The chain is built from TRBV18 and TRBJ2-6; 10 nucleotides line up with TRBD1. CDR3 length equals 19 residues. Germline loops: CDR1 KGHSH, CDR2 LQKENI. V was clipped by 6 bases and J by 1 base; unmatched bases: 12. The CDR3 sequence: CASSRLPGQGTSGANVLTF. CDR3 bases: TGTGCCAGCTCGCGACTACCGGGACAGGGGACGTCTGGGGCCAACGTCCTGACTTTC.

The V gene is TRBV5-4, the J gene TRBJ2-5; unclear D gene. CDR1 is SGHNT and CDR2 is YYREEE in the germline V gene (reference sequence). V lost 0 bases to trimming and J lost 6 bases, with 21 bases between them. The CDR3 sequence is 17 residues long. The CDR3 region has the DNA TGTGCCAGCAGCTTGGGGATCCGGACCATGGTTACGCAGACCCAGTACTTC. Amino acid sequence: CASSLGIRTMVTQTQYF.

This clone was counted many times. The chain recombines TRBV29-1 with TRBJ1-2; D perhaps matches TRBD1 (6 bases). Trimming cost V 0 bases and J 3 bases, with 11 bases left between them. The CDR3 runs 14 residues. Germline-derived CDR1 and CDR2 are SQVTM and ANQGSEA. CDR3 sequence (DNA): TGCAGCGTTGAAGAGGGAGGACAGTACTATGGCTACACCTTC. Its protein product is CSVEEGGQYYGYTF. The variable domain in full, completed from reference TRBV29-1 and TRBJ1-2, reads SAVISQKPSRDICQRGTSLTIQCQVDSQVTMMFWYRQQPGQSLTLIATANQGSEATYESGFVIDKFPISRPNLTFSTLTVSNMSPEDSSIYLCSVEEGGQYYGYTFGSGTRLTVV.

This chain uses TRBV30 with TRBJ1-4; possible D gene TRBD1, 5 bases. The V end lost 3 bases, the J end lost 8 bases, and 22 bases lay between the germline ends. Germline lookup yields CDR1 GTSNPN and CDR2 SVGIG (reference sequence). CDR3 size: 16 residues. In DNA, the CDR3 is TGTGCCTGGAGCGAAAACGGCGGGACGGTTGGGGAAAAACTGTTTTTT. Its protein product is CAWSENGGTVGEKLFF.

Written as DNA, the CDR3 is TGTGCCAGCAGCTTCCTTAGTCCCGAGCAGTACTTC. Translation: CASSFLSPEQYF. The V call is TRBV7-2, the J call TRBJ2-7; D unclear. The CDR3 is 12 residues long. The germline V gene encodes CDR1 SGHTA and CDR2 FQGNSA. V was pared by 3 bases and J by 6 bases, with 9 bases between.

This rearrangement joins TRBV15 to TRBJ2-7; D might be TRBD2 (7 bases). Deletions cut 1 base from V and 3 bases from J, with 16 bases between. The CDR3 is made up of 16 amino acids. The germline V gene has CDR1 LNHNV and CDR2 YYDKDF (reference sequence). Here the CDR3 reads CATSRGGGGSNYEQYF. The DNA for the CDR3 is TGTGCCACCAGCAGAGGTGGGGGGGGCTCTAACTACGAGCAGTACTTC.

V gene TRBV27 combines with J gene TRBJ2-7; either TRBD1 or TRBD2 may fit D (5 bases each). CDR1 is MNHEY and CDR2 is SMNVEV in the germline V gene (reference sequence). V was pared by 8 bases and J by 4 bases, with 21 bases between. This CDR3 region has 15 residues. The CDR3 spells CASQPGVGTLYEQYF. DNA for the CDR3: TGTGCCAGCCAACCCGGGGTAGGGACCTTATACGAGCAGTACTTC.

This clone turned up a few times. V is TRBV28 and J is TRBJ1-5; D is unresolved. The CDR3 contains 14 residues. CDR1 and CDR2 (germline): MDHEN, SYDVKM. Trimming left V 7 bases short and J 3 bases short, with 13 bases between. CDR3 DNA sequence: TGTGCCAGCACGAGCCTCTTCGACAATCAGCCCCAGCATTTT. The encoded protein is CASTSLFDNQPQHF.

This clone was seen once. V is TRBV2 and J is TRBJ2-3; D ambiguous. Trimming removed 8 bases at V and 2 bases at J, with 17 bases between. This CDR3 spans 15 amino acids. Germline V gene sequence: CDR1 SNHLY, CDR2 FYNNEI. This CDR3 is CASLKQRQNTDTQYF. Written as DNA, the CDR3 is TGTGCCAGCCTTAAGCAACGGCAAAACACAGATACGCAGTATTTT.

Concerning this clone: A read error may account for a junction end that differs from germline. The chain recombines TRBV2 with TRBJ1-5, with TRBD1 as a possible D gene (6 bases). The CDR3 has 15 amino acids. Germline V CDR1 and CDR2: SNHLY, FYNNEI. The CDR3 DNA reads TGTGCCAGCAGTGACCTAGGGGGGAACAATCGGCCCCAGCATTTT. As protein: CASSDLGGNNRPQHF. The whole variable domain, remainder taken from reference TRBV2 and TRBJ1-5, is EPEVTQTPSHQVTQMGQEVILRCVPISNHLYFYWYRQILGQKVEFLVSFYNNEISEKSEIFDDQFSVERPDGSNFTLKIRSTKLEDSAMYFCASSDLGGNNRPQHFGDGTRLSIL.

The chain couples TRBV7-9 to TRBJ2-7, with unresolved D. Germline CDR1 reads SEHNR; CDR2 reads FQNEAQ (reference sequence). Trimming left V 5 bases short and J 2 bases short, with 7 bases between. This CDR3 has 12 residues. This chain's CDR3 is CASSLLAYEQYF. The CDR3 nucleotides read TGTGCCAGCAGCCTCTTGGCCTACGAGCAGTACTTC. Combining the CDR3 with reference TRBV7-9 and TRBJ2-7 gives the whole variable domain DTGVSQNPRHKITKRGQNVTFRCDPISEHNRLYWYRQTLGQGPEFLTYFQNEAQLEKSRLLSDRFSAERPKGSFSTLEIQRTEQGDSAMYLCASSLLAYEQYFGPGTRLTVT.

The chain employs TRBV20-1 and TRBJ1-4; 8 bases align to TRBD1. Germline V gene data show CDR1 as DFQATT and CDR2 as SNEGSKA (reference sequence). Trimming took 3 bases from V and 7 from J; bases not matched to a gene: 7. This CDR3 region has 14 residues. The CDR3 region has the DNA TGCAGTGCTAGTCGTGGACAGGGAGGTGAAAAACTGTTTTTT. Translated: CSASRGQGGEKLFF.

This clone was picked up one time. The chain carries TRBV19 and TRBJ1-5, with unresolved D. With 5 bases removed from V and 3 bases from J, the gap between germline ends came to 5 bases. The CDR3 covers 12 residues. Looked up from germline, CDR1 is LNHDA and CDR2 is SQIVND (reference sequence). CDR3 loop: CASSWYNQPQHF. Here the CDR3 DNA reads TGTGCCAGTAGTTGGTACAATCAGCCCCAGCATTTT.

The CDR3 region has the DNA TGTGCCATCAGTGCGGTCGATAGCGGGGGACCCGAGCAGTACTTC. Translated: CAISAVDSGGPEQYF. The chain is built from TRBV10-3 and TRBJ2-7, with 9 bases aligning to TRBD2. The CDR3 has 15 residues. Germline loops: CDR1 ENHRY, CDR2 SYGVKD. J lost 6 bases, V lost 4 bases, and 10 bases had no gene match.

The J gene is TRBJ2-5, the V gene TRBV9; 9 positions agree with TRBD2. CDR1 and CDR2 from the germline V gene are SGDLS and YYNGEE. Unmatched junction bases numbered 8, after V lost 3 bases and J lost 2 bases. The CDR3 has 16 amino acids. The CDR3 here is CASSAYSGGFQETQYF. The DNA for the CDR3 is TGTGCCAGCAGCGCTTATAGCGGGGGCTTTCAAGAGACCCAGTACTTC.

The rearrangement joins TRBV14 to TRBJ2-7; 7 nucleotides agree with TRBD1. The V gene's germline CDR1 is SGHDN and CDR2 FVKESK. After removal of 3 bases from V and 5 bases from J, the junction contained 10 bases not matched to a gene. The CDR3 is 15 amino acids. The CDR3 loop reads CASSHDRVPYDEQYF. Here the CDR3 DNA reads TGTGCCAGCAGCCACGACAGGGTCCCATACGACGAGCAGTACTTC.

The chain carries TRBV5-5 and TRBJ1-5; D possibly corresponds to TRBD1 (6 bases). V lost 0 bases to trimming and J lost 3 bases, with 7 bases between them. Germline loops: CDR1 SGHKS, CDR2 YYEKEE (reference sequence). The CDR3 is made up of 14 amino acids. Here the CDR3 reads CASSLGGPNQPQHF. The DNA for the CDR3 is TGTGCCAGCAGCTTGGGGGGGCCCAATCAGCCCCAGCATTTT.

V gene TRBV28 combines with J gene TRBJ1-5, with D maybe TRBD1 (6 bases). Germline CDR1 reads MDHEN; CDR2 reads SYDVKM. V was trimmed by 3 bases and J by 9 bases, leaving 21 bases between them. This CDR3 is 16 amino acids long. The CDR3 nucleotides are TGTGCCAGCAGTTTCCATTATTACAGGGCAGCCAGGCCCCAGCATTTT. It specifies CASSFHYYRAARPQHF.

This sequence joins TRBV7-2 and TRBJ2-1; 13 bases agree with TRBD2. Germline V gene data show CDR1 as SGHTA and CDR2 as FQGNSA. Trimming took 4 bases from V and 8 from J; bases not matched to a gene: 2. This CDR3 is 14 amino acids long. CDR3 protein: CASSSGLAGDEQFF. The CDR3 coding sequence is TGTGCCAGCAGCTCCGGACTAGCGGGGGATGAGCAGTTCTTC.

CDR3 in DNA: TGTGCCAGCAGTTTAGATTCGACCCGCGCCTACGAGCAGTACTTC. This translates into CASSLDSTRAYEQYF. The V call is TRBV28, the J call TRBJ2-7; D remains unclear. The germline V gene encodes CDR1 MDHEN and CDR2 SYDVKM. V lost 2 bases, J lost 2 bases, and 13 bases lay in between. CDR3 length: 15 residues. Full variable domain (rest looked up from reference TRBV28 and TRBJ2-7): DVKVTQSSRYLVKRTGEKVFLECVQDMDHENMFWYRQDPGLGLRLIYFSYDVKMKEKGDIPEGYSVSREKKERFSLILESASTNQTSMYLCASSLDSTRAYEQYFGPGTRLTVT.

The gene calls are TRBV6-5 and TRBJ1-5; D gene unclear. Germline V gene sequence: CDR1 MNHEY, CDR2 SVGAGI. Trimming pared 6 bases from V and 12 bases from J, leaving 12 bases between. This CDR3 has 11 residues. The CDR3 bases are TGTGCCAGCAGAGGACTATACTTCCAGCATTTT. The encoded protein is CASRGLYFQHF.

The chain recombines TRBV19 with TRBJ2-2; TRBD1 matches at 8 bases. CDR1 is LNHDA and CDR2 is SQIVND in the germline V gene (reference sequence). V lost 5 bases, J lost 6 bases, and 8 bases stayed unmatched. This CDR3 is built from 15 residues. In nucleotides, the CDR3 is TGTGCCAGTAGTCCCCTGGACAGGGACTCCGGGGAGCTGTTTTTT. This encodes CASSPLDRDSGELFF.

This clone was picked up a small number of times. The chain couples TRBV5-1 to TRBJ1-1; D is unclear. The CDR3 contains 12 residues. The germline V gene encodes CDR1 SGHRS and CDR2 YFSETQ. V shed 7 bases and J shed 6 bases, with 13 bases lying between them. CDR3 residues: CASAQNGAEAFF. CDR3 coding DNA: TGCGCCAGCGCCCAAAATGGGGCTGAAGCTTTCTTT.

The CDR3 DNA reads TGTGCCAGCAGCTCGGGCGGGGACGAGCAGTTCTTC. This translates into CASSSGGDEQFF. V usage is TRBV7-6 and J usage is TRBJ2-1; TRBD2 might be the D (6 bases). The CDR3 is 12 residues long. Germline loops: CDR1 SGHVS, CDR2 FNYEAQ. Trimming took 4 bases from V and 10 from J, leaving 11 bases between them.

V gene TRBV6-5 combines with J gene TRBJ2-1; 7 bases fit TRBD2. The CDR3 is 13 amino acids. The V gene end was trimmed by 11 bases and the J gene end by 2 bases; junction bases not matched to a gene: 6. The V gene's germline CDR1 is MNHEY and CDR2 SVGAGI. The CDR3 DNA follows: TGTGCCGGGAGGGACTACGCCTACAATGAGCAGTTCTTC. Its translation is CAGRDYAYNEQFF.

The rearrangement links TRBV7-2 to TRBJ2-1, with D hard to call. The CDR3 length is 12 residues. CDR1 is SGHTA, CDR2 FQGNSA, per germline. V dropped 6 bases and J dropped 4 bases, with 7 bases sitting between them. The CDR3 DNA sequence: TGTGCCAGCAGTGACGGATACAATGAGCAGTTCTTC. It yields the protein CASSDGYNEQFF.

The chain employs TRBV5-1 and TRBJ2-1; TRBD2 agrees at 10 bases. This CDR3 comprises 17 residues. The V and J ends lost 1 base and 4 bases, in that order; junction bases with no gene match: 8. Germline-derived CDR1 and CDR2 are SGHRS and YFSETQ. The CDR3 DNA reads TGCGCCAGCAGCTTGACCCTAACTAGCGGGGTATACAATGAGCAGTTCTTC. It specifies CASSLTLTSGVYNEQFF.